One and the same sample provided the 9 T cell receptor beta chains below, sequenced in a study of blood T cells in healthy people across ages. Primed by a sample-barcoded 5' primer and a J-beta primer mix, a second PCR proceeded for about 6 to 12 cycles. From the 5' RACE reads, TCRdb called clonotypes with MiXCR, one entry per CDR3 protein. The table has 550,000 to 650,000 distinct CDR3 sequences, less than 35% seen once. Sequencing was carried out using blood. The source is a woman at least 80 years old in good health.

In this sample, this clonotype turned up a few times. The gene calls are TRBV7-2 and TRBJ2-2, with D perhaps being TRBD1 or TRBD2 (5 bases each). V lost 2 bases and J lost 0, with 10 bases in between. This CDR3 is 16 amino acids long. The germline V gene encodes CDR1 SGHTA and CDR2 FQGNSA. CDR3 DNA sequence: TGTGCCAGCAGCTTAAAACGGGGCACGAACACCGGGGAGCTGTTTTTT. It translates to CASSLKRGTNTGELFF. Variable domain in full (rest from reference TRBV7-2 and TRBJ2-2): GAGVSQSPSNKVTEKGKDVELRCDPISGHTALYWYRQSLGQGLEFLIYFQGNSAPDKSGLPSDRFSAERTGGSVSTLTIQRTQQEDSAVYLCASSLKRGTNTGELFFGEGSRLTVL.

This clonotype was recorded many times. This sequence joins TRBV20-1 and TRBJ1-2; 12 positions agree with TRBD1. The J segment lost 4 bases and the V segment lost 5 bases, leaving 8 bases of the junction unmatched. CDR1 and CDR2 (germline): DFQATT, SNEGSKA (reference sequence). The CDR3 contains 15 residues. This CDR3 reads CSASRGTGGGYGYTF. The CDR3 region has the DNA TGCAGTGCTTCCCGGGGGACAGGGGGCGGCTATGGCTACACCTTC.

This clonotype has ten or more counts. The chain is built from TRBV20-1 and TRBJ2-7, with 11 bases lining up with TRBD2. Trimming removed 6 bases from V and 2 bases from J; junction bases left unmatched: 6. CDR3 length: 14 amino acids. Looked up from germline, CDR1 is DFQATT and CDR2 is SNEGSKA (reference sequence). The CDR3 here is CSAQLAGVPYEQYF. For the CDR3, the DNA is TGCAGTGCCCAACTAGCGGGGGTGCCCTACGAGCAGTACTTC.

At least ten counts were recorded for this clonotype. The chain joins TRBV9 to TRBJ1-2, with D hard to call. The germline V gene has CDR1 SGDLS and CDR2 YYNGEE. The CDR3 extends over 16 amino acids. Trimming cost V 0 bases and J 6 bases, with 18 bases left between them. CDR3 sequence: CASSVDAGRRGDGYTF. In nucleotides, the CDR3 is TGTGCCAGCAGCGTAGACGCAGGCCGGCGGGGTGATGGCTACACCTTC.

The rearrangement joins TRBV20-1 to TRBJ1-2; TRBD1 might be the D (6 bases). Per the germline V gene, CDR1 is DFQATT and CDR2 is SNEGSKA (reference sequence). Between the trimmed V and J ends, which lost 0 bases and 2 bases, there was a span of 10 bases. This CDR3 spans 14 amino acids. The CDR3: CSARELDRNYGYTF. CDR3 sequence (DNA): TGCAGTGCTAGAGAACTAGACAGGAACTATGGCTACACCTTC.

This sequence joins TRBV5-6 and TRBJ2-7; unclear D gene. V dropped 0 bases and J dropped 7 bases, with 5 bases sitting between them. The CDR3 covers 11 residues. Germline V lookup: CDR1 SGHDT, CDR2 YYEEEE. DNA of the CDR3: TGTGCCAGCAGCTTGGAGATAGAGCAGTACTTC. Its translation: CASSLEIEQYF. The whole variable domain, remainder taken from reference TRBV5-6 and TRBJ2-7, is DAGVTQSPTHLIKTRGQQVTLRCSPKSGHDTVSWYQQALGQGPQFIFQYYEEEERQRGNFPDRFSGHQFPNYSSELNVNALLLGDSALYLCASSLEIEQYFGPGTRLTVT.

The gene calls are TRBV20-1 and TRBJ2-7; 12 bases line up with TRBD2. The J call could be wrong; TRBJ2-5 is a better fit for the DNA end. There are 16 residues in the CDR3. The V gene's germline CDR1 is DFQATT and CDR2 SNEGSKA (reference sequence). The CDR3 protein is CSASPTSGSGGETQYF. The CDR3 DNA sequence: TGCAGTGCTAGCCCGACTAGCGGGAGTGGAGGAGAGACCCAGTACTTC.

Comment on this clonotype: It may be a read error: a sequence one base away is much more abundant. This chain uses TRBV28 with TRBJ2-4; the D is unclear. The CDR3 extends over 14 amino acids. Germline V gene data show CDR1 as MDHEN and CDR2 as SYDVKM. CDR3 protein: CASTDVNIQETQHF. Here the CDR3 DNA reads TGTGCCAGCACAGACGTAAACATACAAGAGACCCAGCACTTC.

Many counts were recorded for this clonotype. Written as DNA, the CDR3 is TGTGCCAGCTCGAGGGGGTCGAACCAAGAGACCCAGTACTTC. Its translation: CASSRGSNQETQYF. The chain is built from TRBV6-1 and TRBJ2-5; D perhaps matches TRBD1 (6 bases). The CDR3 runs to 14 residues. V lost 8 bases and J lost 0, with 13 bases in between. The germline CDR1 and CDR2 sequences are MNHNS and SASEGT.